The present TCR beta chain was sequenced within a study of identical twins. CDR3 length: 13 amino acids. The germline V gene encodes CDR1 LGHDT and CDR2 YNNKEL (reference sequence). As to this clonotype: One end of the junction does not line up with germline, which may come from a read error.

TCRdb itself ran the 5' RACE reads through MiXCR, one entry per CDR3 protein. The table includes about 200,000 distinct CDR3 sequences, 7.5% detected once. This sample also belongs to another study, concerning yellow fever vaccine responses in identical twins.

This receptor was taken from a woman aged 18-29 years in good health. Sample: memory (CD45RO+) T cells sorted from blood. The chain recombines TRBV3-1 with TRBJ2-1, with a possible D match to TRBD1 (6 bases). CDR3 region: CASSQDPQGSRLF. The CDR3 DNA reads TGTGCCAGCAGCCAAGATCCCCAGGGGTCACGGCTCTTC.